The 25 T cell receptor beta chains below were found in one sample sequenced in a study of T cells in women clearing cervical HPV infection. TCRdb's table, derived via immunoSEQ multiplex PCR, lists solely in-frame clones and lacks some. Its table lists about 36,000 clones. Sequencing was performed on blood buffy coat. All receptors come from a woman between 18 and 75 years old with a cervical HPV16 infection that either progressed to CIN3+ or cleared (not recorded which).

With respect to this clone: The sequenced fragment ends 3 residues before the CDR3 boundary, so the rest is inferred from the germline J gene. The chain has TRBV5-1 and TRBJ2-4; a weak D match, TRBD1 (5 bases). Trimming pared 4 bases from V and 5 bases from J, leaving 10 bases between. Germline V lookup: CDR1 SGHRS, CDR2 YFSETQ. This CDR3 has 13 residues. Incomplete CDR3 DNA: TGCGCCAGCAGCCGACCGACAGAAAACATT. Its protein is CASSRPTENI. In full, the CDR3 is CASSRPTENIQYF.

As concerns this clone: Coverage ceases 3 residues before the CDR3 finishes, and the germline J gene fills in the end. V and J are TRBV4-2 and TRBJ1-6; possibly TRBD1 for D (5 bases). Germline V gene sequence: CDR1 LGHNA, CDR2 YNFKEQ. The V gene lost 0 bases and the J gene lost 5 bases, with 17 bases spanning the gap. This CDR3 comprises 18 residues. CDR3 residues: CASSQDRTFGIDNSPLHF. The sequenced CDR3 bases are TGTGCCAGCAGCCAAGACAGGACATTTGGCATTGATAATTCACCC.

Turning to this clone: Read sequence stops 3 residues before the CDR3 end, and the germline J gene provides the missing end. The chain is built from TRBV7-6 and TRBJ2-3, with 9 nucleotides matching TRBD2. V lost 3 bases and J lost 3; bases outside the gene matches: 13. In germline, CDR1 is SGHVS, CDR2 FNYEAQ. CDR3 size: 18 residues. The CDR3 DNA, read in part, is TGTGCCAGCAGCTTGGAAGACTCCGGGACTAGCTTAACAGATACG. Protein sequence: CASSLEDSGTSLTDT. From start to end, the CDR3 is CASSLEDSGTSLTDTQYF.

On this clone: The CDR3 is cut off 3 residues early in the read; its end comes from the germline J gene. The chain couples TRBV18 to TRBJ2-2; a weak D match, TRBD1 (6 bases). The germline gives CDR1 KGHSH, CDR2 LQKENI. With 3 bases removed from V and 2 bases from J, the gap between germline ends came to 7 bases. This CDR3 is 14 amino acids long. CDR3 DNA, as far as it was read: TGTGCCAGCTCACCGGGACAAAACACCGGGGAG. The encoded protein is CASSPGQNTGE. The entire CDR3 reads CASSPGQNTGELFF.

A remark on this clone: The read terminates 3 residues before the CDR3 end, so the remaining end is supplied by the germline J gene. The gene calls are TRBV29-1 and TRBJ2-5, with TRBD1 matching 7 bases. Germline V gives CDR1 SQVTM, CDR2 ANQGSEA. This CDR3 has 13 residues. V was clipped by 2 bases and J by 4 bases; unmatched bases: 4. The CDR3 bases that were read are TGCAGCGTTGAACCAGACAGGGCAGAGACC. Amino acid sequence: CSVEPDRAET. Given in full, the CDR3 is CSVEPDRAETQYF.

The part of the CDR3 DNA that was read is TGTGCCTGGATGAAAGGGGACTCCTACGAG. Translated, it gives CAWMKGDSYE. The entire CDR3 is CAWMKGDSYEQYF. The V gene is TRBV30, the J gene TRBJ2-7; D may be TRBD1 (5 bases). The CDR3 goes on 3 residues after the read ends, and that part is filled in from the germline J gene. Germline V gene data show CDR1 as GTSNPN and CDR2 as SVGIG (reference sequence). This CDR3 region has 13 residues. Between the trimmed V and J ends, which lost 4 bases and 0 bases, there was a span of 10 bases.

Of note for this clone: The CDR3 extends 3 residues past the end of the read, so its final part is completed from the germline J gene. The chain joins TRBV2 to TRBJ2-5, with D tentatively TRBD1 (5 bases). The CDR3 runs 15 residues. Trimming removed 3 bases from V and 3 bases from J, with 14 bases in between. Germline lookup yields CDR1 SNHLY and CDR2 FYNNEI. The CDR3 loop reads CASSDGQGVEETQYF. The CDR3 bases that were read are TGTGCCAGCAGTGATGGGCAGGGCGTAGAAGAGACC.

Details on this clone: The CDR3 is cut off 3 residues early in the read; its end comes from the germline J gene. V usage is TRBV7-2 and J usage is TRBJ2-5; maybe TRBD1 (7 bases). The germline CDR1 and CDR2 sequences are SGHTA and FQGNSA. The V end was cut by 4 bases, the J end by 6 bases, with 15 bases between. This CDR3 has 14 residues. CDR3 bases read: TGTGCCAGCAGCTCTAGACAGGGAGGTCAGACC. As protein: CASSSRQGGQT. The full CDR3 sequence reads CASSSRQGGQTQYF.

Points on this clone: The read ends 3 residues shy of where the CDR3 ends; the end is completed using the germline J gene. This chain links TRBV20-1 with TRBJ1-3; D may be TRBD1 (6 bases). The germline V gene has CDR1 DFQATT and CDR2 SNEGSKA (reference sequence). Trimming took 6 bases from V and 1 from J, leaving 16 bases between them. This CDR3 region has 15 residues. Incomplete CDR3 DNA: TGCAGTGCCCTTTCGGGGGGCGATTCTGGAAACACC. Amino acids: CSALSGGDSGNT. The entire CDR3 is CSALSGGDSGNTIYF.

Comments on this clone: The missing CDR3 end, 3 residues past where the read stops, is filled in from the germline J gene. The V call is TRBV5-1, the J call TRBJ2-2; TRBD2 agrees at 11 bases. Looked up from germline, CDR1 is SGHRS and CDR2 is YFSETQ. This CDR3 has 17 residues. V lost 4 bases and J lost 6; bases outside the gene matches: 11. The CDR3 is CASSRSGRAALSGELFF. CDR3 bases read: TGCGCCAGCAGCCGTAGCGGGAGGGCCGCGCTCTCCGGGGAG.

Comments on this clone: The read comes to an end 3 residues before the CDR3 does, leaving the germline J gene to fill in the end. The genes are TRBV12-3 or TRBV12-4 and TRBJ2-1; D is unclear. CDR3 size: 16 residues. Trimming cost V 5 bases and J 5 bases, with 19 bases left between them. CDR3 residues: CASSGQNNLPNNEQFF. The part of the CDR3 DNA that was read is TGTGCCAGCAGTGGGCAGAACAATCTCCCCAACAATGAG.

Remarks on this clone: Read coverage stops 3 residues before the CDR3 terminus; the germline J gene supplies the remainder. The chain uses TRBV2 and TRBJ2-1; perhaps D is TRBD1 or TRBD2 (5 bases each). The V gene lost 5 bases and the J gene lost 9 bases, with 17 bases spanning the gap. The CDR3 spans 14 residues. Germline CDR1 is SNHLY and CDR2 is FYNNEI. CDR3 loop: CASSLLRGKVEQFF. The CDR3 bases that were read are TGTGCCAGCAGTCTATTGAGGGGAAAGGTTGAG.

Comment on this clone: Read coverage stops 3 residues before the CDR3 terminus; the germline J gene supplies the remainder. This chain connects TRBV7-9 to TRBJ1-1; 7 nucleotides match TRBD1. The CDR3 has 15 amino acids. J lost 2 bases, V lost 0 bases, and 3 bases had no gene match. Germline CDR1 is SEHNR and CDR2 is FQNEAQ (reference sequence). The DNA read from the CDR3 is TGTGCCAGCAGCTTAGCAACAGGGGACAACACTGAA. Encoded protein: CASSLATGDNTE. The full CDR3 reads CASSLATGDNTEAFF.

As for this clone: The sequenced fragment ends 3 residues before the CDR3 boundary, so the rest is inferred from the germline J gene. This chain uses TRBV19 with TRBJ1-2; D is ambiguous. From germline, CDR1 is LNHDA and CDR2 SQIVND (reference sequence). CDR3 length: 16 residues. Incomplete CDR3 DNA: TGTGCCAGTAGTATTCGACTAGCGGGAGATCTCAATGAC. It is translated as CASSIRLAGDLND. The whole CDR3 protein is CASSIRLAGDLNDYTF.

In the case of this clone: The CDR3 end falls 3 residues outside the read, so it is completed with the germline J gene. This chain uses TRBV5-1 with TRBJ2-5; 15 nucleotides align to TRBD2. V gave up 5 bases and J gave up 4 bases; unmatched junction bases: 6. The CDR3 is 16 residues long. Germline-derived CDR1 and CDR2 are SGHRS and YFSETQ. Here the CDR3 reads CASRDGLAGGPETQYF. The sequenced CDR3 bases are TGCGCCAGCAGGGACGGACTAGCGGGGGGGCCAGAGACC.

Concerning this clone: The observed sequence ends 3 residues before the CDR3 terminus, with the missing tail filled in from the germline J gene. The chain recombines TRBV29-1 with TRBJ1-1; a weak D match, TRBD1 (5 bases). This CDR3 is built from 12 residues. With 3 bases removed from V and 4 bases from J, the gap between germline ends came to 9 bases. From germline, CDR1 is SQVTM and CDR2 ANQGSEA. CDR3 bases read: TGCAGCGTTGATCCGGGGGGCACTGAA. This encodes CSVDPGGTE. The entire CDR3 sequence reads CSVDPGGTEAFF.

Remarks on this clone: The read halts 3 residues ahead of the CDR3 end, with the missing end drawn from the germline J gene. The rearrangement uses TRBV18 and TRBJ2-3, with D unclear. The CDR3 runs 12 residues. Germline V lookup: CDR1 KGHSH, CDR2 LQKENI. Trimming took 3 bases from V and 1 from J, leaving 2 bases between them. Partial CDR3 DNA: TGTGCCAGCTCACCCGGCACAGATACG. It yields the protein CASSPGTDT. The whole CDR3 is CASSPGTDTQYF.

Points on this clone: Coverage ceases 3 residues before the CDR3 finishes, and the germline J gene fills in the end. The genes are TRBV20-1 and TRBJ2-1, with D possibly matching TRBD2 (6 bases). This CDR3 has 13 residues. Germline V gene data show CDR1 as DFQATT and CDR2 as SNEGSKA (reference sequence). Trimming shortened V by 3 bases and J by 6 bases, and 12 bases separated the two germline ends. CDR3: CSASGLAPNEQFF. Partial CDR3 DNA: TGCAGTGCTAGTGGGCTAGCGCCCAATGAG.

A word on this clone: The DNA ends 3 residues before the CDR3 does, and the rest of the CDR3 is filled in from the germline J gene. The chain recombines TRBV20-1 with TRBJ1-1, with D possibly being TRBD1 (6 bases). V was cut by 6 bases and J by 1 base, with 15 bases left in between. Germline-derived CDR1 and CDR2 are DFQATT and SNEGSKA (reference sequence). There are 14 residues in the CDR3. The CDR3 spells CSARGGLGNTEAFF. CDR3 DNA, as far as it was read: TGCAGTGCGAGGGGGGGGCTCGGGAACACTGAA.

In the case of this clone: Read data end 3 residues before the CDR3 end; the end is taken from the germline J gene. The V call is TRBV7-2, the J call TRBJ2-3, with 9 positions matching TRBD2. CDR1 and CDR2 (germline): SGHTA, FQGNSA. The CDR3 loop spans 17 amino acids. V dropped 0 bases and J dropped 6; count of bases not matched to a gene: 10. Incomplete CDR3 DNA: TGTGCCAGCAGCTTAGCGGGCGGGGGGGCCATGATCGATACG. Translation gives CASSLAGGGAMIDT. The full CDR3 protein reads CASSLAGGGAMIDTQYF.

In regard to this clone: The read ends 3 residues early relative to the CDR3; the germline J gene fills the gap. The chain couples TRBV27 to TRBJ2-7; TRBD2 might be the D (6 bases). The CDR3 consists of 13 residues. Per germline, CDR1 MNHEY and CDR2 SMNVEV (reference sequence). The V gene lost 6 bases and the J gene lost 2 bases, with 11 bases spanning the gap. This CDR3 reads CASRTSLPYEQYF. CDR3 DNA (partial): TGTGCCAGCAGAACTAGCCTACCCTACGAG.

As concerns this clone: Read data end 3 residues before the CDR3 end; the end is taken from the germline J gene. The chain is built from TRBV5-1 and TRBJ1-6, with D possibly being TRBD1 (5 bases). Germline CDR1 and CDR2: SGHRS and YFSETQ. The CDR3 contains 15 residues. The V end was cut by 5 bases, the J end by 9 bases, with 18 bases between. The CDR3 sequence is CASRDVGGVFSPLHF. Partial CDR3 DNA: TGCGCCAGCAGAGATGTGGGAGGGGTTTTTTCACCC.

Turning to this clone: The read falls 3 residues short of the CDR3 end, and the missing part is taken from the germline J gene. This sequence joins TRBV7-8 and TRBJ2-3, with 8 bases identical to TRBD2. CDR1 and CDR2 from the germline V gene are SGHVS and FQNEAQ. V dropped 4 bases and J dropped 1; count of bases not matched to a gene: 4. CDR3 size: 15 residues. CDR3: CASSSQLAGTDTQYF. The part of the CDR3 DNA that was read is TGTGCCAGCAGCTCCCAACTAGCGGGCACAGATACG. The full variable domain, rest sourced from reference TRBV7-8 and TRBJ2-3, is GAGVSQSPRYKVAKRGQDVALRCDPISGHVSLFWYQQALGQGPEFLTYFQNEAQLDKSGLPSDRFFAERPEGSVSTLKIQRTQQEDSAVYLCASSSQLAGTDTQYFGPGTRLTVL.

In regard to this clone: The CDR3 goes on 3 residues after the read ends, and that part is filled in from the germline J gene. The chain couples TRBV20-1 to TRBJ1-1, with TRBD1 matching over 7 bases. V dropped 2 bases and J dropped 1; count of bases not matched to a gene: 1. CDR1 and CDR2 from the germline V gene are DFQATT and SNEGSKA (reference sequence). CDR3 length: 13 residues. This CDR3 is CSARTGANTEAFF. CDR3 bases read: TGCAGTGCTAGAACAGGGGCGAACACTGAA.

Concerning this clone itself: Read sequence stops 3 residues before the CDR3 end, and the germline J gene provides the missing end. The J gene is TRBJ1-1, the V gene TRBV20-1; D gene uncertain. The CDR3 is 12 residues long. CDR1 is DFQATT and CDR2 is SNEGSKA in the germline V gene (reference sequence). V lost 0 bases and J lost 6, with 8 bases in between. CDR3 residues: CSARDTGSEAFF. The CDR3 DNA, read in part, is TGCAGTGCTAGAGATACGGGTTCTGAA.